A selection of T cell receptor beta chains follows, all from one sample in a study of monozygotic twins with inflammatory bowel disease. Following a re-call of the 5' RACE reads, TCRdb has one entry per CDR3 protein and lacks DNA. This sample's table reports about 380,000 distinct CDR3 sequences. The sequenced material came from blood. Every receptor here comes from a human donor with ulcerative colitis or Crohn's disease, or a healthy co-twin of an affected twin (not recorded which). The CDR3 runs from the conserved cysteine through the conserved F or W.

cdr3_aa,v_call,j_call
CASSPGGTSAPEQYF,TRBV7-2,TRBJ2-7
CASKVGYQETQYF,TRBV5-6,TRBJ2-5
CASTPFPSGANVLTF,TRBV9,TRBJ2-6
CSVSGLGTVSLNYGYTF,TRBV29-1,TRBJ1-2
CASSLGGTTGNEQFF,TRBV5-1,TRBJ2-1
CASSEVSNTGELFF,TRBV2,TRBJ2-2
CATSDLGPGGFTGELFF,TRBV24-1,TRBJ2-2
CASGISGRGGADYGYTF,TRBV28,TRBJ1-2
CASSEGYSVETQYF,TRBV9,TRBJ2-5
CASSSTGENEKLFF,TRBV7-3,TRBJ1-4
CASSQDPRAKHLGDTEAFF,TRBV4-1,TRBJ1-1
CASSGQLFNQPQHF,TRBV12-3/TRBV12-4,TRBJ1-5